These 12 T cell receptor beta chains were sequenced from one sample in a study of blood T cell repertoires in COVID-19. Sequencing used immunoSEQ multiplex PCR; TCRdb keeps in-frame clones, though not all of them. The sample comprises roughly 280,000 clones, around nine tenths of which are singletons, and 8.5% to 9% rests with the top ten. Sequenced material: peripheral blood. The receptors come from a man aged 35 to 55 with active or convalescent COVID-19.

The V gene is TRBV30, the J gene TRBJ1-5; TRBD1 agrees at 8 bases. Germline V gene sequence: CDR1 GTSNPN, CDR2 SVGIG (reference sequence). The CDR3 consists of 16 residues. Trimming cost V 0 bases and J 6 bases; bases outside gene matches: 10. The CDR3 sequence: CAWSVGQGASRQPQHF. The CDR3 DNA reads TGTGCCTGGAGTGTAGGGCAGGGGGCGTCCCGTCAGCCCCAGCATTTT.

The sample holds one count of this clone. The chain joins TRBV9 to TRBJ2-7; TRBD1 agrees at 7 bases. The V segment lost 4 bases and the J segment 1 base; nucleotides outside the gene matches: 5. Germline assignment: CDR1 SGDLS and CDR2 YYNGEE. The CDR3 spans 14 residues. Here the CDR3 DNA reads TGTGCCAGCAGCCTTGGACAGGCTTCCTACGAGCAGTACTTC. This encodes CASSLGQASYEQYF.

The chain links TRBV6-5 to TRBJ1-1; tentatively, D is TRBD1 (6 bases). CDR1 and CDR2 from the germline V gene are MNHEY and SVGAGI. V was clipped by 7 bases and J by 0 bases, with 9 bases between them. This CDR3 region has 13 residues. The CDR3 is CASKDSLNTEAFF. The CDR3, as DNA: TGTGCCAGCAAGGACAGCTTGAACACTGAAGCTTTCTTT.

This CDR3 reads CASSDSTCGGETQYF. The CDR3, as DNA: TGTGCCAGCAGTGACTCGACTTGTGGCGGGGAGACCCAGTACTTC. The gene calls are TRBV6-4 and TRBJ2-5; the D gene is possibly TRBD2 (5 bases). The CDR3 is made up of 15 amino acids. The V gene's germline CDR1 is MRHNA and CDR2 SNTAGT. Trimming took off 0 bases at V and 5 bases at J, with 13 bases between the two ends.

This chain connects TRBV29-1 to TRBJ1-2; D gene ambiguous. The CDR3 covers 10 residues. With 7 bases removed from V and 5 bases from J, the gap between germline ends came to 8 bases. Germline lookup yields CDR1 SQVTM and CDR2 ANQGSEA. The CDR3 DNA reads as TGCAGCGCTAACACATATGGCTACACCTTC. Protein product: CSANTYGYTF. The full variable domain, with the rest looked up from reference TRBV29-1 and TRBJ1-2, is SAVISQKPSRDICQRGTSLTIQCQVDSQVTMMFWYRQQPGQSLTLIATANQGSEATYESGFVIDKFPISRPNLTFSTLTVSNMSPEDSSIYLCSANTYGYTFGSGTRLTVV.

Here the CDR3 reads CAWDRLDTEAFF. In DNA form, the CDR3 reads TGTGCCTGGGACAGACTAGACACTGAAGCTTTCTTT. J is TRBJ1-1 and V is TRBV30; perhaps TRBD1 as D (5 bases). Germline values: CDR1 GTSNPN, CDR2 SVGIG (reference sequence). The V end was cut by 5 bases, the J end by 3 bases, with 10 bases between. The CDR3 has 12 amino acids.

The rearrangement joins TRBV24-1 to TRBJ1-2; possibly TRBD1 for D (5 bases). The V end lost 2 bases, the J end lost 8 bases, and 14 bases lay between the germline ends. CDR3 length: 14 residues. CDR1 KGHDR and CDR2 SFDVKD come from the germline V gene. CDR3: CATSDSGLPMGYTF. The CDR3, as DNA: TGTGCCACCAGTGATTCGGGACTGCCCATGGGCTACACCTTC.

V gene TRBV4-2 combines with J gene TRBJ1-2; the match to TRBD1 covers 9 bases. CDR1 is LGHNA and CDR2 is YNFKEQ in the germline V gene. The CDR3 extends over 15 amino acids. The junction had 3 bases not matched to a gene; V was cut back by 3 bases and J by 1 base. The CDR3 spells CASSQDRGLNYGYTF. The CDR3 DNA follows: TGTGCCAGCAGCCAGGACAGGGGACTTAACTATGGCTACACCTTC.

This clone was detected once. In DNA form, the CDR3 reads TGTGCCAGTTATGGACAGGGGGAAAAACTGTTTTTT. Translated, it gives CASYGQGEKLFF. The rearrangement joins TRBV12-3 or TRBV12-4 to TRBJ1-4, with TRBD1 matching over 9 bases. The V gene end was trimmed by 9 bases and the J gene end by 8 bases; junction bases not matched to a gene: 4. The CDR3 runs to 12 residues.

This clone showed up just a few times. The rearrangement uses TRBV29-1 and TRBJ1-5; 10 bases are shared with TRBD1. V lost 6 bases and J lost 3; bases outside the gene matches: 8. The CDR3 contains 15 residues. The germline CDR1 and CDR2 sequences are SQVTM and ANQGSEA. The CDR3 bases are TGCAGCGTCGCTTACGGGACAGGGGTCAATCAGCCCCAGCATTTT. Protein: CSVAYGTGVNQPQHF.

The CDR3: CASSYSGGVGQFF. The CDR3 bases are TGTGCCAGTAGTTATAGCGGGGGCGTGGGGCAGTTCTTC. The chain couples TRBV19 to TRBJ2-1; the match to TRBD2 covers 9 bases. This CDR3 is built from 13 residues. Germline lookup yields CDR1 LNHDA and CDR2 SQIVND (reference sequence). Germline trimming cut 5 bases from V and 12 bases from J; bases unmatched to any gene: 8. Full variable domain (outside the CDR3, taken from reference TRBV19 and TRBJ2-1): DGGITQSPKYLFRKEGQNVTLSCEQNLNHDAMYWYRQDPGQGLRLIYYSQIVNDFQKGDIAEGYSVSREKKESFPLTVTSAQKNPTAFYLCASSYSGGVGQFFGPGTRLTVL.

The chain carries TRBV7-9 and TRBJ1-5, with a weak D call TRBD1 (5 bases). Trimming shortened V by 5 bases and J by 15 bases, and 20 bases separated the two germline ends. The CDR3 loop spans 13 amino acids. Germline-derived CDR1 and CDR2 are SEHNR and FQNEAQ (reference sequence). The CDR3: CASSMNRDSSRHF. In DNA, the CDR3 is TGTGCCAGCAGCATGAACCGGGACTCCTCGCGGCATTTT.